Listed below are T cell receptor beta chains from one sample, sequenced in a study of CD8+CD57+ T cells in acquired aplastic anemia. From the reads, TCRdb called clonotypes with MiXCR, one entry per CDR3 protein. The data contain about 150,000 distinct CDR3 sequences, about 52% of them singletons. What was sequenced was sorted CD4+, CD8+, or CD8+CD57+ T cells (not recorded which) from PBMCs. All receptors derive from a human donor with aplastic anemia. Each CDR3 is given with its conserved first and last residue. Each record gives: J gene, clone size, V gene, D gene, CDR3 DNA, CDR3 protein. D genes are given only for firm matches. Clone size is not always given. Where it is, it says once, few, many or a class for expanded clones.

j_call: TRBJ1-2
clone_size: NA
v_call: TRBV11-1
d_call: NA
cdr3_nt: TGTGCCAGCAGCCCAGCAGGGACGCGGTCGAACTATGGCTACACCTTC
cdr3_aa: CASSPAGTRSNYGYTF

j_call: TRBJ2-7
clone_size: NA
v_call: TRBV20-1
d_call: TRBD2
cdr3_nt: TGCAGTGCTAGGAATCTAGCGGGGGCTTCCTACGAGCAGTACTTC
cdr3_aa: CSARNLAGASYEQYF

j_call: TRBJ1-5
clone_size: NA
v_call: TRBV2
d_call: NA
cdr3_nt: TGTGCCAGCAGCATCGTAGGAACGAATCAGCCCCAGCATTTT
cdr3_aa: CASSIVGTNQPQHF

j_call: TRBJ1-6
clone_size: once
v_call: TRBV5-1
d_call: TRBD1
cdr3_nt: TGCGCCAGCAGCTCGGGACAGGGACGTAATTCACCCCTCCACTTT
cdr3_aa: CASSSGQGRNSPLHF

j_call: TRBJ2-3
clone_size: NA
v_call: TRBV25-1
d_call: NA
cdr3_nt: TGTGCCAGCAGTGAACCGCCCGATACGCAGTATTTT
cdr3_aa: CASSEPPDTQYF

j_call: TRBJ2-3
clone_size: NA
v_call: TRBV9
d_call: NA
cdr3_nt: TGTGCCAGCAGCCCACGGATTAGCACAGATACGCAGTATTTT
cdr3_aa: CASSPRISTDTQYF

j_call: TRBJ1-2
clone_size: NA
v_call: TRBV20-1
d_call: NA
cdr3_nt: TGCAGTGCTAGACTATGGGACACGTATGGCTACACCTTC
cdr3_aa: CSARLWDTYGYTF

j_call: TRBJ1-1
clone_size: many
v_call: TRBV7-9
d_call: NA
cdr3_nt: TGTGCCAGCAGCTCATGGGACACCACTGAAGCTTTCTTT
cdr3_aa: CASSSWDTTEAFF

j_call: TRBJ2-1
clone_size: many
v_call: TRBV20-1
d_call: TRBD1
cdr3_nt: TGCAGTGCTAGGGATTACCGGGACAGGGGAAATGAGCAGTTCTTC
cdr3_aa: CSARDYRDRGNEQFF

j_call: TRBJ2-3
clone_size: many
v_call: TRBV20-1
d_call: TRBD2
cdr3_nt: TGCAGTGCTAAAGGAGCGGGGGATGTGGATACGCAGTATTTT
cdr3_aa: CSAKGAGDVDTQYF

j_call: TRBJ2-6
clone_size: NA
v_call: TRBV15
d_call: NA
cdr3_nt: TGTGCCACCAGCAGAGAGACGGGCTCTGGGGCCAACGTCCTGACTTTC
cdr3_aa: CATSRETGSGANVLTF

j_call: TRBJ2-1
clone_size: NA
v_call: TRBV24-1
d_call: TRBD2
cdr3_nt: TGTGCCACCAGTGATTCTAGCGGGGGCTACAATGAGCAGTTCTTC
cdr3_aa: CATSDSSGGYNEQFF

j_call: TRBJ2-7
clone_size: few
v_call: TRBV10-3
d_call: NA
cdr3_nt: TGTGCCATCAGTGGGCAGGGGGGGGACTACGAGCAGTACTTC
cdr3_aa: CAISGQGGDYEQYF

j_call: TRBJ1-2
clone_size: NA
v_call: TRBV20-1
d_call: NA
cdr3_nt: TGCAGTGCTAGAGGCCCGGCGGTAGGCTACACCTTC
cdr3_aa: CSARGPAVGYTF

j_call: TRBJ2-2
clone_size: many
v_call: TRBV6-4
d_call: NA
cdr3_nt: TGTGCCAGCAAAGACAGCTTAGACACCGGGGAGCTGTTTTTT
cdr3_aa: CASKDSLDTGELFF

j_call: TRBJ2-2
clone_size: NA
v_call: TRBV15
d_call: NA
cdr3_nt: TGTGCCACCAGCAGAGGTCGGACCGGGGAGCTGTTTTTT
cdr3_aa: CATSRGRTGELFF

j_call: TRBJ1-2
clone_size: NA
v_call: TRBV5-6
d_call: NA
cdr3_nt: TGTGCCAGCGGGGGGGGTTATGGCTACACCTTC
cdr3_aa: CASGGGYGYTF

j_call: TRBJ2-5
clone_size: few
v_call: TRBV10-3
d_call: NA
cdr3_nt: TGTGCCATCGGGGACAACCTGCAAGAGACCCAGTACTTC
cdr3_aa: CAIGDNLQETQYF

j_call: TRBJ1-3
clone_size: many
v_call: TRBV2
d_call: NA
cdr3_nt: TGTGCCAGCAGAGTCTCTGGAAACACCATATATTTT
cdr3_aa: CASRVSGNTIYF

j_call: TRBJ2-2
clone_size: NA
v_call: TRBV5-1
d_call: NA
cdr3_nt: TGCGCCAGCAGCTTGGGAGCGTCTACGAACACCGGGGAGCTGTTTTTT
cdr3_aa: CASSLGASTNTGELFF

j_call: TRBJ2-1
clone_size: NA
v_call: TRBV20-1
d_call: TRBD2
cdr3_nt: TGCAGTGCCAGCAGCACATATAGCGGGGGGGCGAGGAATGAGCAGTTCTTC
cdr3_aa: CSASSTYSGGARNEQFF

j_call: TRBJ1-1
clone_size: many
v_call: TRBV7-9
d_call: NA
cdr3_nt: TGTGCCAGCAGCTCATACAGGGAGATGGCTGAAGCTTTCTTT
cdr3_aa: CASSSYREMAEAFF

j_call: TRBJ2-3
clone_size: NA
v_call: TRBV6-4
d_call: NA
cdr3_nt: TGTGCCAGCAGTGAGGGACCTAGCACAGATACGCAGTATTTT
cdr3_aa: CASSEGPSTDTQYF

j_call: TRBJ2-7
clone_size: many
v_call: TRBV2
d_call: NA
cdr3_nt: TGTGCCAGCAGACCCCGGGACCGAGGGGGCTCCTACGAGCAGTACTTC
cdr3_aa: CASRPRDRGGSYEQYF

j_call: TRBJ2-7
clone_size: NA
v_call: TRBV6-1
d_call: TRBD1
cdr3_nt: TGTGCCACTGCGGGGACAGGTGTCTACGAGCAGTACTTC
cdr3_aa: CATAGTGVYEQYF

j_call: TRBJ1-1
clone_size: NA
v_call: TRBV10-1
d_call: NA
cdr3_nt: TGCGTCACCTACACTGAAGCTTTCTTT
cdr3_aa: CVTYTEAFF

j_call: TRBJ2-1
clone_size: NA
v_call: TRBV12-3/TRBV12-4
d_call: NA
cdr3_nt: TGTGCCAGCAGCTCAACTAGATCTCACAATGAGCAGTTCTTC
cdr3_aa: CASSSTRSHNEQFF

j_call: TRBJ2-7
clone_size: many
v_call: TRBV19
d_call: NA
cdr3_nt: TGTGCCAGTAGTATGGGACGGCCTCCGGGCGAGCAGTACTTC
cdr3_aa: CASSMGRPPGEQYF

j_call: TRBJ2-7
clone_size: few
v_call: TRBV2
d_call: NA
cdr3_nt: TGTGCCAGCCATTTAGCGCTAACCTACGAGCAGTACTTC
cdr3_aa: CASHLALTYEQYF